This is a list of T cell receptor beta chains from one sample in a study of identical twins. A single record per CDR3 protein comes from TCRdb applying MiXCR to the 5' RACE reads. Of hundreds of thousands of distinct CDR3 sequences listed, roughly 9.4% are singletons. The sequenced sample consisted of memory (CD45RO+) T cells sorted from blood. The source of these receptors is a woman under 30 in good health. Both conserved end residues are part of each CDR3. The D gene is left open where the match is weak. Only part of the rows carry a size: once, few, many, or a class if the clone is expanded.

size	length	D	J	V	CDR3	DNA
few	15	TRBD2	TRBJ2-7	TRBV6-5	CASSWASGSFYEQYF	TGTGCCAGCAGTTGGGCTAGCGGGAGTTTCTACGAGCAGTACTTC
few	17	TRBD2	TRBJ2-1	TRBV29-1	CSVGLAGGPRSYNEQFF	TGCAGCGTGGGACTAGCGGGGGGGCCGCGGTCCTACAATGAGCAGTTCTTC
many	13	TRBD2	TRBJ2-7	TRBV7-2	CASSTGGGYEQYF	TGTGCCAGCAGCACGGGAGGTGGGTACGAGCAGTACTTC
few	15	NA	TRBJ2-7	TRBV7-6	CASSPYAGLSYEQYF	TGTGCCAGCAGCCCATACGCGGGTTTATCCTACGAGCAGTACTTC
NA	15	NA	TRBJ2-3	TRBV18	CASSPTRTLTDTQYF	TGTGCCAGCTCACCAACTAGGACACTCACAGATACGCAGTATTTT
many	15	NA	TRBJ2-7	TRBV7-9	CASSSILTSSYEQYF	TGTGCCAGCAGCTCCATCCTGACTAGTTCCTACGAGCAGTACTTC
few	15	TRBD2	TRBJ2-2	TRBV12-3/TRBV12-4	CASSSAAGGTGELFF	TGTGCCAGCAGCAGCGCCGCGGGGGGCACTGGGGAGCTGTTTTTT
NA	15	TRBD2	TRBJ2-1	TRBV6-4	CASSDSAGGLGEQFF	TGTGCCAGCAGTGACTCGGCGGGGGGGCTAGGTGAGCAGTTCTTC
few	14	TRBD1	TRBJ1-1	TRBV5-1	CASSTGGLNTEAFF	TGCGCCAGCAGTACAGGGGGTTTGAACACTGAAGCTTTCTTT
NA	12	NA	TRBJ2-3	TRBV5-1	CASSSGSDTQYF	TGCGCCAGCAGTTCAGGGTCAGATACGCAGTATTTT
medium-sized	13	NA	TRBJ2-5	TRBV7-2	CASSGSRQETQYF	TGTGCCAGCAGCGGGAGTCGACAAGAGACCCAGTACTTC
NA	18	NA	TRBJ2-2	TRBV5-1	CASSQSNRSITNTGELFF	TGCGCCAGCAGCCAATCAAACCGATCCATTACGAACACCGGGGAGCTGTTTTTT
NA	15	NA	TRBJ2-6	TRBV2	CASSEEGTGANVLTF	TGTGCCAGCAGTGAAGAGGGCACTGGGGCCAACGTCCTGACTTTC
NA	14	NA	TRBJ2-2	TRBV4-2	CASSPSNDVGELFF	TGTGCCAGCAGCCCCTCTAACGACGTGGGGGAGCTGTTTTTT
NA	17	TRBD1	TRBJ2-7	TRBV3-1	CATTQHPGTGSFYEQYF	TGTGCCACCACCCAGCATCCCGGGACAGGGTCCTTTTACGAGCAGTACTTC
few	15	NA	TRBJ2-3	TRBV5-1	CASSSGMAIGDTQYF	TGCGCCAGCAGCTCAGGGATGGCAATTGGAGATACGCAGTATTTT
NA	16	TRBD2	TRBJ2-3	TRBV6-5	CASSYGLAGTSDTQYF	TGTGCCAGCAGTTACGGGCTAGCGGGTACCTCAGATACGCAGTATTTT
few	12	NA	TRBJ1-1	TRBV6-5	CASSYGGAEAFF	TGTGCCAGCAGTTACGGGGGGGCCGAAGCTTTCTTT
NA	16	NA	TRBJ1-5	TRBV10-1	CASSQKFTDRNQPQHF	TGCGCCAGTTCACAGAAATTCACGGATCGCAATCAGCCCCAGCATTTT
few	14	TRBD2	TRBJ2-7	TRBV9	CASSPGLAGWEQYF	TGTGCCAGCAGCCCGGGACTAGCGGGCTGGGAGCAGTACTTC
NA	17	TRBD2	TRBJ2-1	TRBV10-3	CAIREDGAGGAYNEQFF	TGTGCCATCAGAGAAGATGGAGCGGGAGGGGCCTACAATGAGCAGTTCTTC
few	15	NA	TRBJ1-6	TRBV11-2	CASSLEVYSNSPLHF	TGTGCCAGCAGCTTAGAGGTGTACTCTAATTCACCCCTCCACTTT
NA	15	TRBD2	TRBJ2-3	TRBV20-1	CSAPTPGTSGDTQYF	TGCAGTGCCCCCACTCCCGGGACTAGCGGCGATACGCAGTATTTT
few	14	NA	TRBJ2-2	TRBV6-1	CASSEWWGHGELFF	TGTGCCAGCAGTGAATGGTGGGGGCACGGGGAGCTGTTTTTT
many	14	TRBD1	TRBJ1-2	TRBV13	CASSPGTGAYGYTF	TGTGCCAGCAGCCCAGGGACAGGGGCCTATGGCTACACCTTC
few	13	NA	TRBJ1-2	TRBV9	CASSVLQGTGYTF	TGTGCCAGCAGCGTATTGCAGGGCACGGGCTACACCTTC
many	14	NA	TRBJ1-1	TRBV5-5	CASSLAYANTEAFF	TGTGCCAGCAGCTTGGCTTACGCGAACACTGAAGCTTTCTTT
many	15	NA	TRBJ1-1	TRBV20-1	CSARGVLQGRTEAFF	TGCAGTGCTAGAGGGGTATTACAGGGACGCACTGAAGCTTTCTTT
many	15	NA	TRBJ1-5	TRBV12-3/TRBV12-4	CASSGAGTENQPQHF	TGTGCCAGCAGCGGCGCAGGGACCGAAAATCAGCCCCAGCATTTT
many	15	NA	TRBJ1-1	TRBV20-1	CSAHRTTPANTEAFF	TGCAGTGCCCACCGAACGACTCCAGCGAACACTGAAGCTTTCTTT
NA	15	TRBD2	TRBJ2-2	TRBV20-1	CSAREHGRAGGELFF	TGCAGTGCTAGAGAACACGGGAGGGCCGGCGGGGAGCTGTTTTTT
few	15	TRBD2	TRBJ2-1	TRBV9	CASSVAGGRGNEQFF	TGTGCCAGCAGCGTAGCGGGCGGGAGAGGGAATGAGCAGTTCTTC
few	15	NA	TRBJ1-1	TRBV24-1	CATSDPGRGGSEAFF	TGTGCCACCAGTGATCCCGGCCGGGGTGGCTCTGAAGCTTTCTTT
few	17	NA	TRBJ2-3	TRBV7-6	CASSSWGAGENPDTQYF	TGTGCCAGCAGCTCATGGGGAGCTGGAGAGAACCCAGATACGCAGTATTTT
NA	12	NA	TRBJ2-7	TRBV7-2	CASSPSKHEQYF	TGTGCCAGCAGCCCGTCGAAGCACGAGCAGTACTTC
many	16	NA	TRBJ1-3	TRBV6-1	CASRLISTGSGNTIYF	TGTGCCAGCAGACTGATATCGACAGGATCTGGAAACACCATATATTTT
few	17	TRBD1	TRBJ2-5	TRBV4-1	CASSQDRTGGAGETQYF	TGCGCCAGCAGCCAAGATCGGACAGGGGGCGCGGGAGAGACCCAGTACTTC
NA	15	NA	TRBJ2-4	TRBV9	CASSVDEVAKNIQYF	TGTGCCAGCAGCGTAGACGAGGTAGCCAAAAACATTCAGTACTTC
NA	13	NA	TRBJ2-7	TRBV6-1	CASYPPGRDEQYF	TGTGCCAGCTACCCCCCGGGCCGGGACGAGCAGTACTTC
few	10	NA	TRBJ1-4	TRBV2	CASRNEKLFF	TGTGCCAGCCGCAATGAAAAACTGTTTTTT
many	16	TRBD1	TRBJ2-1	TRBV24-1	CATSGAGTGGNNEQFF	TGTGCCACCAGTGGAGCCGGGACAGGAGGTAACAATGAGCAGTTCTTC
NA	14	TRBD2	TRBJ2-3	TRBV25-1	CASSGGTYTDTQYF	TGTGCCAGCAGCGGGGGGACCTACACAGATACGCAGTATTTT
NA	18	NA	TRBJ2-6	TRBV11-1	CASSIRPLQSSGANVLTF	TGTGCCAGCAGCATAAGGCCCCTCCAGAGCTCTGGGGCCAACGTCCTGACTTTC
many	12	NA	TRBJ2-6	TRBV29-1	CSVDSGANVLTF	TGCAGCGTGGACTCTGGGGCCAACGTCCTGACTTTC
NA	15	NA	TRBJ2-1	TRBV5-1	CASSYRGEEGNEQFF	TGCGCCAGCAGTTACCGGGGCGAGGAGGGGAATGAGCAGTTCTTC
NA	19	TRBD2	TRBJ2-3	TRBV11-1	CASSSDPGKTSGTADTQYF	TGTGCCAGCAGCTCCGACCCGGGGAAGACTAGCGGGACAGCAGATACGCAGTATTTT
many	14	NA	TRBJ2-2	TRBV2	CASSAIGPTGELFF	TGTGCCAGCAGTGCCATAGGCCCCACCGGGGAGCTGTTTTTT
NA	13	TRBD2	TRBJ2-1	TRBV20-1	CSVTSGRTNEQFF	TGCAGTGTCACTAGCGGGAGGACCAATGAGCAGTTCTTC
NA	15	TRBD1	TRBJ2-5	TRBV9	CASSVGTGDLETQYF	TGTGCCAGCAGCGTAGGGACAGGGGATCTTGAGACCCAGTACTTC
few	11	NA	TRBJ2-7	TRBV5-1	CASSSYNEQYF	TGCGCCAGCAGCTCATACAACGAGCAGTACTTC
NA	15	TRBD1	TRBJ2-1	TRBV2	CASSGTGGPRTEQFF	TGTGCCAGCAGCGGGACAGGGGGGCCTAGGACTGAGCAGTTCTTC
few	13	NA	TRBJ2-3	TRBV6-4	CASSKVLTDTQYF	TGTGCCAGCAGTAAAGTCCTCACAGATACGCAGTATTTT
NA	12	TRBD1	TRBJ2-5	TRBV29-1	CSARTGAETQYF	TGCAGCGCCCGGACAGGGGCGGAGACCCAGTACTTC